The 9 T cell receptor beta chains in this list originate from one sample, sequenced in a study of CD8 T cells in ankylosing spondylitis. Study outcomes and limitations: Blood of patients with ankylosing spondylitis appeared to be characterized by a TCR beta motif of several highly homologous variants.

TCRdb reprocessed the 5' RACE reads via MiXCR and lists one record per CDR3 protein. The sample consists of around 890,000 distinct CDR3 sequences, about an eighth of them appearing once. For these receptors, no antigen is known. Sequences were obtained from blood, either unsorted or a sorted T cell fraction (not recorded which). The source is a male donor with ankylosing spondylitis.

The chain couples TRBV5-1 to TRBJ1-2; unclear D gene. This CDR3 has 14 amino acids. The V end lost 1 base, the J end lost 2 bases, and 9 bases lay between the germline ends. Germline CDR1 SGHRS, CDR2 YFSETQ. The CDR3 DNA sequence: TGCGCCAGCAGCTTGTTGCAGGCCAACTATGGCTACACCTTC. Its translation: CASSLLQANYGYTF.

This chain uses TRBV6-5 with TRBJ2-7, with D tentatively TRBD2 (5 bases). Germline lookup yields CDR1 MNHEY and CDR2 SVGAGI. This CDR3 spans 15 amino acids. Trimming cost V 2 bases and J 3 bases, with 14 bases left between them. The CDR3 loop reads CASSYLVSAYYEQYF. The CDR3 DNA reads as TGTGCCAGCAGTTACCTTGTTAGCGCTTACTACGAGCAGTACTTC.

There are a few counts of this clonotype. This sequence joins TRBV28 and TRBJ1-5; D unresolved. The germline V gene has CDR1 MDHEN and CDR2 SYDVKM. There are 14 residues in the CDR3. Trimming pared 2 bases from V and 3 bases from J, leaving 8 bases between. DNA of the CDR3: TGTGCCAGCAGTTTAACAGCCCCCAATCAGCCCCAGCATTTT. This translates into CASSLTAPNQPQHF.

In its sample, this clonotype was seen many times. The rearrangement joins TRBV7-9 to TRBJ1-1; D might be TRBD1 (5 bases). Germline-derived CDR1 and CDR2 are SEHNR and FQNEAQ (reference sequence). V lost 4 bases and J 4 bases, leaving 7 bases between the germline ends. The CDR3 is 12 residues long. The CDR3 sequence is CASSSGGTEAFF. CDR3 in DNA: TGTGCCAGCAGCTCTGGGGGCACTGAAGCTTTCTTT. The complete variable domain, with remaining parts taken from reference TRBV7-9 and TRBJ1-1, reads DTGVSQNPRHKITKRGQNVTFRCDPISEHNRLYWYRQTLGQGPEFLTYFQNEAQLEKSRLLSDRFSAERPKGSFSTLEIQRTEQGDSAMYLCASSSGGTEAFFGQGTRLTVV.

The chain joins TRBV5-1 to TRBJ1-1; possibly TRBD1 for D (5 bases). The CDR3 covers 14 residues. V lost 4 bases to trimming and J lost 1 base, with 11 bases between them. Germline CDR1 reads SGHRS; CDR2 reads YFSETQ. In DNA, the CDR3 is TGCGCCAGCAGCAGGGACGTCTCGAACACTGAAGCTTTCTTT. It translates to CASSRDVSNTEAFF.

This rearrangement joins TRBV12-3 or TRBV12-4 to TRBJ2-7, with 7 bases identical to TRBD1. The J segment lost 3 bases and the V segment lost 7 bases, leaving 12 bases of the junction unmatched. The CDR3 contains 15 residues. Here the CDR3 reads CASTQKTGLLYEQYF. The CDR3 DNA reads TGTGCCAGCACCCAGAAGACAGGGCTTCTCTACGAGCAGTACTTC.

This chain connects TRBV2 to TRBJ2-5, with 9 bases aligning to TRBD2. With V trimmed by 0 bases and J by 1 base, 9 bases remained unmatched. The CDR3 covers 18 residues. Germline V gene sequence: CDR1 SNHLY, CDR2 FYNNEI. This CDR3 reads CASSEASGRGWGQETQYF. CDR3 in DNA: TGTGCCAGCAGTGAAGCTAGCGGGAGAGGATGGGGCCAAGAGACCCAGTACTTC.

In its sample, this clonotype was seen a few times. This chain connects TRBV7-3 to TRBJ2-1, with 7 bases identical to TRBD2. The germline V gene encodes CDR1 SGHTA and CDR2 FQGTGA. The CDR3 is 17 residues long. With V trimmed by 5 bases and J by 0 bases, 10 bases remained unmatched. Here the CDR3 reads CASSALHGGGSYNEQFF. CDR3 in DNA: TGTGCCAGCAGCGCCCTCCATGGGGGGGGCTCCTACAATGAGCAGTTCTTC.

This clonotype was detected only a few times. The chain employs TRBV29-1 and TRBJ1-2; D may be TRBD1 (5 bases). Trimming took off 6 bases at V and 4 bases at J, with 15 bases between the two ends. Germline lookup yields CDR1 SQVTM and CDR2 ANQGSEA. The CDR3 sequence is 13 residues long. Written as DNA, the CDR3 is TGCAGCGTCCCCGACGGGGACGGCTATGGCTACACCTTC. Amino acids: CSVPDGDGYGYTF.